A selection of T cell receptor beta chains follows, all from one sample in a study of blood T cells in healthy people across ages. TCRdb ran MiXCR on the 5' RACE reads and lists one entry per CDR3 protein. The sample lists fewer than 1,000,000 distinct CDR3 sequences, about half occurring once. The sequenced sample was blood. All receptors come from an older man in good health. CDR3s include the opening cysteine and the closing phenylalanine or tryptophan. A D gene is named only where the DNA matches it firmly. Some rows have no size entry. The others give once, few or many, or a class for an expanded clone.

d_gene	v_gene	j_gene	abundance	CDR3nt	CDR3aa
TRBD1	TRBV9	TRBJ2-4	-	TGTGCCAGCAGCGCCAGTGTTGGACAGGGGAACATTCAGTACTTC	CASSASVGQGNIQYF
-	TRBV6-2/TRBV6-3	TRBJ2-7	-	TGTGCCAGCAGTTCCGGGACGCCTAACAATGAGCAGTACTTC	CASSSGTPNNEQYF
TRBD2	TRBV20-1	TRBJ2-1	-	TGCAGTGCCCAAACGCCGGGACTAGCGGGAGGTGAGCAGTTCTTC	CSAQTPGLAGGEQFF
-	TRBV24-1	TRBJ2-3	-	TGTGCCACCAGTGCGGAGGGCACAGATACGCAGTATTTT	CATSAEGTDTQYF
TRBD2	TRBV4-1	TRBJ2-1	-	TGCGCCCCCGGGACTAGCGGGAACGATGAGCAGTTCTTC	CAPGTSGNDEQFF
TRBD2	TRBV6-1	TRBJ2-1	many	TGTGCCAGCAGAGGGACTAGCGGGACCAATGAGCAGTTCTTC	CASRGTSGTNEQFF
TRBD1	TRBV5-6	TRBJ2-7	-	TGTGCCAGCAGCTTGAGGTCGGGACAGAGTCGATACGAGCAGTACTTC	CASSLRSGQSRYEQYF
-	TRBV15	TRBJ2-5	once	TGTGCCACCAGCAGAGATCGCAGAGCCCAAGAGACCCAGTACTTC	CATSRDRRAQETQYF
-	TRBV28	TRBJ1-1	-	TGTGCCAGCGGAGCCGCCGGCACTGAAGCTTTCTTT	CASGAAGTEAFF
TRBD1	TRBV12-3/TRBV12-4	TRBJ1-1	-	TGTGCCAGCACTTACAGGGGGACTGAAGCTTTCTTT	CASTYRGTEAFF
-	TRBV29-1	TRBJ1-1	-	TGCAGCGTTGAGCGACAGCAAAACACTGAAGCTTTCTTT	CSVERQQNTEAFF
-	TRBV27	TRBJ1-2	-	TGTGCCAGCAGTTTTGGGGGATCCACTAACTATGGCTACACCTTC	CASSFGGSTNYGYTF
TRBD2	TRBV29-1	TRBJ2-1	-	TGCAGCGACCGTAGCGGGAGGGCCCGCAATGAGCAGTTCTTC	CSDRSGRARNEQFF
-	TRBV29-1	TRBJ2-7	many	TGCAGCGTTGAAGATCGGCACGTCGAGCAGTACTTC	CSVEDRHVEQYF
-	TRBV11-2	TRBJ2-1	-	TGTGCCAGCAGCGCCACCACAGGCTTAGGGGATGAGCAGTTCTTC	CASSATTGLGDEQFF
-	TRBV2	TRBJ1-5	-	TGTGCCAGCGTCGACAGGACTAATCAGCCCCAGCATTTT	CASVDRTNQPQHF
-	TRBV3-1	TRBJ2-7	once	TGTGCCAGCAGCCAACGACACGCGGCCTACGAGCAGTACTTC	CASSQRHAAYEQYF
-	TRBV18	TRBJ2-7	few	TGTGCCAGCTCACACGGCAGGGAGCAGTACTTC	CASSHGREQYF
TRBD2	TRBV7-2	TRBJ2-7	-	TGTGCCAGCAGCTTACGAGGGAGGGATCTCAACGAGCAGTACTTC	CASSLRGRDLNEQYF
TRBD2	TRBV5-6	TRBJ2-1	few	TGTGCCAGCAGCGCCCCGGGAGGGGTGTACAATGAGCAGTTCTTC	CASSAPGGVYNEQFF
-	TRBV27	TRBJ2-1	-	TGTGCCAGCAGCCGGACTACCTACAATGAGCAGTTCTTC	CASSRTTYNEQFF
-	TRBV27	TRBJ2-1	few	TGTGCCAGCAGGCCCCTAGGGCCCAATGAGCAGTTCTTC	CASRPLGPNEQFF
-	TRBV20-1	TRBJ2-1	-	TGCAGTGCTAGTGGGCCTAATAACAATGAGCAGTTCTTC	CSASGPNNNEQFF
-	TRBV11-2	TRBJ2-7	many	TGTGCCAGCAGCTTCCAATCCGTCGGCCCCTACGAGCAGTACTTC	CASSFQSVGPYEQYF
-	TRBV9	TRBJ2-3	-	TGTGCCAGCAGCGTAGCTGGGCGAGTGACAGATACGCAGTATTTT	CASSVAGRVTDTQYF
-	TRBV5-5	TRBJ2-1	once	TGTGCCAGCAGCTTGGGCGGGACACCCCCTAAGAATGAGCAGTTCTTC	CASSLGGTPPKNEQFF
-	TRBV20-1	TRBJ1-4	-	TGCAGTGCTAGAGATTGGAGGGGTGATGAAAAACTGTTTTTT	CSARDWRGDEKLFF
-	TRBV5-1	TRBJ1-4	many	TGCGCCAGCAGTACCAAGATGGTTTCAACTAATGAAAAACTGTTTTTT	CASSTKMVSTNEKLFF
-	TRBV4-2	TRBJ2-3	-	TGTGCCAGCAGCCAAGAGCCTGCCACAGATACGCAGTATTTT	CASSQEPATDTQYF
TRBD2	TRBV7-9	TRBJ2-1	-	TGTGCCAGCAGCTTAGCGGTAGGGACTAGCGGCGAGCAGTTCTTC	CASSLAVGTSGEQFF
-	TRBV5-1	TRBJ2-3	-	TGCGCCAGCAGCTTGGGGGCAGCACACACAGATACGCAGTATTTT	CASSLGAAHTDTQYF
TRBD1	TRBV20-1	TRBJ2-3	-	TGCAGTGCTTACGCTCCCGGGACAGGGGTCGCAGATACGCAGTATTTT	CSAYAPGTGVADTQYF
TRBD2	TRBV20-1	TRBJ2-7	-	TGCAGTGCTTCCCTCGGGCTAGCGGGAGGCAATGAGCAGTACTTC	CSASLGLAGGNEQYF